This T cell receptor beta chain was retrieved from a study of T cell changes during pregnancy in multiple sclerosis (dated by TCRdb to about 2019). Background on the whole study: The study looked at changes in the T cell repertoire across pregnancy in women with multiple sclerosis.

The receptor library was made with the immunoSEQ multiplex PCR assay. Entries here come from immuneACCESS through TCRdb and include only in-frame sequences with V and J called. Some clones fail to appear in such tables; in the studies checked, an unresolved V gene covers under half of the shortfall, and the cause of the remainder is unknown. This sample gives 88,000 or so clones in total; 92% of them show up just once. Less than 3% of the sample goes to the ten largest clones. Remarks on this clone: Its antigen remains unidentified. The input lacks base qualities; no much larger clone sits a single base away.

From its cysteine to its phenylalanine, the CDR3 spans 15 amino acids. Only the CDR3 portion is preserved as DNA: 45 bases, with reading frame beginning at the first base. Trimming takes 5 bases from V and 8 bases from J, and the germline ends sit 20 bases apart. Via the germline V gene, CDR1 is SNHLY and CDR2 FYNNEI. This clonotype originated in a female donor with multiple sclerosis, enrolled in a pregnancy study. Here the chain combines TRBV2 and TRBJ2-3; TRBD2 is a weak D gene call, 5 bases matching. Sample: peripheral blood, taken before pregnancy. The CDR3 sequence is CASSSWESSGSTQYF. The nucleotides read TGTGCCAGCAGTTCCTGGGAGTCCTCCGGTAGTACGCAGTATTTT. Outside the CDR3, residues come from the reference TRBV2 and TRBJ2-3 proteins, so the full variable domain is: EPEVTQTPSHQVTQMGQEVILRCVPISNHLYFYWYRQILGQKVEFLVSFYNNEISEKSEIFDDQFSVERPDGSNFTLKIRSTKLEDSAMYFCASSSWESSGSTQYFGPGTRLTVL.